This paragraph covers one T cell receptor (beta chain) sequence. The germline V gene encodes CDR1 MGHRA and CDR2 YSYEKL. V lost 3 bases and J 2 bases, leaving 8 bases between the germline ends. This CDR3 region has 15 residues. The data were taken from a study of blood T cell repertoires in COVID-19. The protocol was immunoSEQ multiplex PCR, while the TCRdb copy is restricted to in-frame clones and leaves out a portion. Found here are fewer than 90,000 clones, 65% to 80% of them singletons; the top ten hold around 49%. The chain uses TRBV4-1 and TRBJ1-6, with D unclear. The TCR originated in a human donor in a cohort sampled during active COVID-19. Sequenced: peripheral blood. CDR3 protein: CASSQGGPYNSPLHF. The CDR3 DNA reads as TGCGCCAGCAGCCAGGGAGGGCCCTATAATTCACCCCTCCACTTT.